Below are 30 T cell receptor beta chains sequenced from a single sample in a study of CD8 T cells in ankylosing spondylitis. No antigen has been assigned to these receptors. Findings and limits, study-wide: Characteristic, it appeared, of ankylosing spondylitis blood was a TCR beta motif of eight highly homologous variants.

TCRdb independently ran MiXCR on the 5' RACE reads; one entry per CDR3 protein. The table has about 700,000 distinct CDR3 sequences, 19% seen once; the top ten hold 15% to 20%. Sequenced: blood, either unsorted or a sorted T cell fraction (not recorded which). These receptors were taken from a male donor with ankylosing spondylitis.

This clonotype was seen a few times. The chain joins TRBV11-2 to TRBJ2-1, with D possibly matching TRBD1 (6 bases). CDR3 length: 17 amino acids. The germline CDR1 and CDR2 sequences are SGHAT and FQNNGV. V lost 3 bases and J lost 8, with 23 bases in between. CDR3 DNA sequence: TGTGCCAGCAGCTTCGGGCAGGGGCACACCGCGGGCGATGAGCAGTTCTTC. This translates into CASSFGQGHTAGDEQFF.

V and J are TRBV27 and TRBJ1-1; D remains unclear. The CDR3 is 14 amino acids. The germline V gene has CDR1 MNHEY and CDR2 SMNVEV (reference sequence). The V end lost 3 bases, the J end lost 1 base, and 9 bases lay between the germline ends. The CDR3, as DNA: TGTGCCAGCAGTTTCACCCCCTCGAACACTGAAGCTTTCTTT. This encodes CASSFTPSNTEAFF.

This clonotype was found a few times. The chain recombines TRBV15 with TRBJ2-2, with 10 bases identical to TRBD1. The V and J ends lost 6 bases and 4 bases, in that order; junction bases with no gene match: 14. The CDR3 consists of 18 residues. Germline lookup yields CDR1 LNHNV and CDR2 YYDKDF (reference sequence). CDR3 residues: CATRGGFGTGVVTGELFF. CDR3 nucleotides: TGTGCCACCAGGGGGGGGTTCGGGACAGGGGTTGTCACCGGGGAGCTGTTTTTT. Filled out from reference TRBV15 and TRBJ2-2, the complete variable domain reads DAMVIQNPRYQVTQFGKPVTLSCSQTLNHNVMYWYQQKSSQAPKLLFHYYDKDFNNEADTPDNFQSRRPNTSFCFLDIRSPGLGDTAMYLCATRGGFGTGVVTGELFFGEGSRLTVL.

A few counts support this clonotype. This chain's CDR3 is CASSQDSLKNIQYF. The CDR3 DNA reads as TGCGCCAGCAGCCAGGACTCTTTGAAAAACATTCAGTACTTC. The rearrangement uses TRBV5-1 and TRBJ2-4, with TRBD2 as a possible D gene (5 bases). The CDR3 totals 14 residues. Between the trimmed V and J ends, which lost 4 bases and 4 bases, there was a span of 12 bases. Germline CDR1 reads SGHRS; CDR2 reads YFSETQ.

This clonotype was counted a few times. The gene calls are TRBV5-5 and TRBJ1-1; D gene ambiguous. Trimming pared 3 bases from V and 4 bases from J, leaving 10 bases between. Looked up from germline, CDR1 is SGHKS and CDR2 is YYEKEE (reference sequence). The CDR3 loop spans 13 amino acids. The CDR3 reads CASSSEGSTEAFF. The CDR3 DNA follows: TGTGCCAGCAGCTCCGAGGGTAGCACTGAAGCTTTCTTT.

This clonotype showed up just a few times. CDR3 residues: CASSQTGGKNYNEQFF. In DNA form, the CDR3 reads TGCGCCAGCAGCCAAACGGGGGGGAAGAATTACAATGAGCAGTTCTTC. V gene TRBV4-1 combines with J gene TRBJ2-1; 8 bases are a match to TRBD2. V lost 2 bases, J lost 4 bases, and 7 bases stayed unmatched. The CDR3 totals 16 residues. From germline, CDR1 is MGHRA and CDR2 YSYEKL.

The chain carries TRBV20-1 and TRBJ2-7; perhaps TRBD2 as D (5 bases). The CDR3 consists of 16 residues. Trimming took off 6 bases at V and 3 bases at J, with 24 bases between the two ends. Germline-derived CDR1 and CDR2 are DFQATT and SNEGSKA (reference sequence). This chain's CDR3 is CSAPGPGLNGDYEQYF. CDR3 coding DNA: TGCAGTGCCCCCGGCCCCGGACTTAACGGGGACTACGAGCAGTACTTC.

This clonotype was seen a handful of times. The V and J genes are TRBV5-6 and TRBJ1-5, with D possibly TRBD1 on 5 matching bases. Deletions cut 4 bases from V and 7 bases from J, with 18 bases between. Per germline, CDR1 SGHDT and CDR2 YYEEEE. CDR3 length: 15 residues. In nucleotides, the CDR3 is TGTGCCAGCAGCCTGCGAAGGGACCTCCTACAGCCCCAGCATTTT. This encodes CASSLRRDLLQPQHF.

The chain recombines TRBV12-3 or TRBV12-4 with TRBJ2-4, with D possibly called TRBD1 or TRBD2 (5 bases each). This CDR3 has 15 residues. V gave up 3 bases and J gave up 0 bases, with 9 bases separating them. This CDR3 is CASSFRGEAKNIQYF. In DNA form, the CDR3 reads TGTGCCAGCAGTTTTAGGGGAGAAGCCAAAAACATTCAGTACTTC.

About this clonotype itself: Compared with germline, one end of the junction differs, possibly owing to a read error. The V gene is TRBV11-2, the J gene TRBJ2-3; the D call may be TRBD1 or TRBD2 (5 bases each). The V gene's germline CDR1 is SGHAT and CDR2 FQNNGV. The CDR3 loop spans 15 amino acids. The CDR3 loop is CASSRLGIGADTEYF. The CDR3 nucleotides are TGTGCCAGCAGCCGTCTGGGGATCGGGGCAGATACGGAGTATTTT.

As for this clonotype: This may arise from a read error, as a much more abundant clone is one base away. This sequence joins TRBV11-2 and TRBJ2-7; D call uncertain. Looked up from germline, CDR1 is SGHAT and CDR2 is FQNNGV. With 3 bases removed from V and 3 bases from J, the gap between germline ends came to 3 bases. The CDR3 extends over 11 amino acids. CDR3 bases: TGTGCCAGCAGCTTTGACTACGAGCAGTACTTC. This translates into CASSFDYEQYF.

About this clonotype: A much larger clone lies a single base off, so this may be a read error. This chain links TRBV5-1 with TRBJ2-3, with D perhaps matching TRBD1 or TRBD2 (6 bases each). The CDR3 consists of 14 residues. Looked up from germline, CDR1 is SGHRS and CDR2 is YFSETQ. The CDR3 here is CASSSGGDTETQYF. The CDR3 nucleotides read TGCGCCAGCAGCTCCGGCGGGGACACAGAGACGCAGTATTTT.

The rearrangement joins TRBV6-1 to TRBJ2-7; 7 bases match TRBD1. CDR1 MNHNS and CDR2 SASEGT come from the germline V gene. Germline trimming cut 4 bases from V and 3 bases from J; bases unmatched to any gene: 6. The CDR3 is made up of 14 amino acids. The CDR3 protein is CASSVWDSLYEQYF. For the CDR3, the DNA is TGTGCCAGCAGTGTGTGGGACAGCCTCTACGAGCAGTACTTC.

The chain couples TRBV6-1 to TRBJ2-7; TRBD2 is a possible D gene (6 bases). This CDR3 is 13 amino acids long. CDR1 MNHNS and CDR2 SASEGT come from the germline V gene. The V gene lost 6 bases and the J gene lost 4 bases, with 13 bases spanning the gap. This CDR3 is CASSGTPEYEQYF. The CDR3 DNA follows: TGTGCCAGCAGCGGGACTCCTGAGTACGAGCAGTACTTC.

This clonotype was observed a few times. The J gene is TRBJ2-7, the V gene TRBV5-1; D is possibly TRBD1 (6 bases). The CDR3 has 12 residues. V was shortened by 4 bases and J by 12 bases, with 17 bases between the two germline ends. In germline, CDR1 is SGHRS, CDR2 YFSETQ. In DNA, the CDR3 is TGCGCCAGCAGCCCAACAGCCGGGACACGGTACTTC. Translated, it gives CASSPTAGTRYF.

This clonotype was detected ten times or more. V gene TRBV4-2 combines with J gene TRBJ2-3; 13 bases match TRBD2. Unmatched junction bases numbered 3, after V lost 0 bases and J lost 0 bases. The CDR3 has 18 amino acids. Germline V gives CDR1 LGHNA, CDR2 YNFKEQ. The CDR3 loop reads CASSQELAGGHSTDTQYF. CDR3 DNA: TGTGCCAGCAGCCAAGAACTAGCGGGGGGGCATAGCACAGATACGCAGTATTTT.

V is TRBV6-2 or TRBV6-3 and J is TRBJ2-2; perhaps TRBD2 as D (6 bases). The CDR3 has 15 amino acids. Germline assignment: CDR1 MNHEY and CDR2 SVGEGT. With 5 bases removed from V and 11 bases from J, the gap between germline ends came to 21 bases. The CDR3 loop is CASSRGGTNNRELFF. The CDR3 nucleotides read TGTGCCAGCAGTCGCGGAGGGACCAATAACAGAGAGCTGTTTTTT.

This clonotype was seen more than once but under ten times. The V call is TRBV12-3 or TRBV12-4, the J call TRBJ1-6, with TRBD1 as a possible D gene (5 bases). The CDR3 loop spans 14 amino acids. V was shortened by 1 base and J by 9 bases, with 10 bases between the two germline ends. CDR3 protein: CASSLGGFGSPLHF. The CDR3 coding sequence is TGTGCCAGCAGTTTAGGGGGCTTCGGTTCACCCCTCCACTTT.

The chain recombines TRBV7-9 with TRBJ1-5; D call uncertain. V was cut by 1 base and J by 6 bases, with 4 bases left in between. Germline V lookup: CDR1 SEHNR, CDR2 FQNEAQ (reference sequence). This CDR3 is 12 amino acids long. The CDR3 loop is CASSLDIQPQHF. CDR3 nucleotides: TGTGCCAGCAGCTTAGATATTCAGCCCCAGCATTTT. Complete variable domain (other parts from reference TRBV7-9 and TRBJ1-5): DTGVSQNPRHKITKRGQNVTFRCDPISEHNRLYWYRQTLGQGPEFLTYFQNEAQLEKSRLLSDRFSAERPKGSFSTLEIQRTEQGDSAMYLCASSLDIQPQHFGDGTRLSIL.

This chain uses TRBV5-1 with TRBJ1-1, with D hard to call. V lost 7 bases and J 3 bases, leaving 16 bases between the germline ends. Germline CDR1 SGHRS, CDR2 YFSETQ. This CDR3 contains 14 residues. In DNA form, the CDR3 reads TGCGCCAGCCGAAGGACCGGAGGGCACACTGAAGCTTTCTTT. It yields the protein CASRRTGGHTEAFF.

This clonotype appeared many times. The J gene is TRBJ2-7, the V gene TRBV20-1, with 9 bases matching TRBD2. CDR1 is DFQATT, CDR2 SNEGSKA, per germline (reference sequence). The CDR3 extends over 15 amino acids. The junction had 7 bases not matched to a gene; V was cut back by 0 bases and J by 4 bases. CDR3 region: CSARDWSTSGYEQYF. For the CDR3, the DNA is TGCAGTGCTAGAGATTGGTCGACTAGCGGATACGAGCAGTACTTC.

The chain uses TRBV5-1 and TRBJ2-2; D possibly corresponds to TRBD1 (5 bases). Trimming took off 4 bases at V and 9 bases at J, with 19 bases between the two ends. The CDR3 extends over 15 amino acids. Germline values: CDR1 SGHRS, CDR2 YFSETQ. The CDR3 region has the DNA TGCGCCAGCAGCGGGCAAGGGGCAAGCTTAAGGGAGCTGTTTTTT. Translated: CASSGQGASLRELFF.

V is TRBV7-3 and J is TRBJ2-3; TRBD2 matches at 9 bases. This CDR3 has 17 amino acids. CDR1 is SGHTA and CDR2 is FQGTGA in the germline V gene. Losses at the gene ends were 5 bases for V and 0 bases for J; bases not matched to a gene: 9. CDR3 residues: CASSKAGGRSSTDTQYF. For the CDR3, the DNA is TGTGCCAGCAGCAAAGCGGGGGGCAGATCTAGCACAGATACGCAGTATTTT.

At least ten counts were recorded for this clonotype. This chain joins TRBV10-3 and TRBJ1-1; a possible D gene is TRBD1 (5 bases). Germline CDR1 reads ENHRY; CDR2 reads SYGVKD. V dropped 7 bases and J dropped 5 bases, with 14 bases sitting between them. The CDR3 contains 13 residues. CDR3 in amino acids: CAITRGAGTEAFF. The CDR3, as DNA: TGTGCCATCACCCGGGGCGCGGGGACTGAAGCTTTCTTT.

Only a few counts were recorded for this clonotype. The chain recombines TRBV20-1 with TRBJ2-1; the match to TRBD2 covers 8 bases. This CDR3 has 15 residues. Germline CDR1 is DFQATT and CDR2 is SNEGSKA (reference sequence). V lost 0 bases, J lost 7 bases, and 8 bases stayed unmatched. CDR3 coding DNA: TGCAGTGCTAGAGATCCTACCGGGAGGGGTAATGAGCAGTTCTTC. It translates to CSARDPTGRGNEQFF.

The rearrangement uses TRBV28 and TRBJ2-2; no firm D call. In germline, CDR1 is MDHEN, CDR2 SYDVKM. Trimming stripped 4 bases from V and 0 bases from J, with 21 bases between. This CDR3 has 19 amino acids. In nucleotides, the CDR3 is TGTGCCAGCAGTTCCGCCGGGCCCTCTATGGGCTCGAACACCGGGGAGCTGTTTTTT. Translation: CASSSAGPSMGSNTGELFF.

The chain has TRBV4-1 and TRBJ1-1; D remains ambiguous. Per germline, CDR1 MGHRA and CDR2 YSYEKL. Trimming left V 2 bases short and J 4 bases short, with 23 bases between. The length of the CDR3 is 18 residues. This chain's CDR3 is CASSQLKGGRVWSTEAFF. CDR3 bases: TGCGCCAGCAGCCAATTGAAGGGAGGCCGGGTTTGGAGCACTGAAGCTTTCTTT.

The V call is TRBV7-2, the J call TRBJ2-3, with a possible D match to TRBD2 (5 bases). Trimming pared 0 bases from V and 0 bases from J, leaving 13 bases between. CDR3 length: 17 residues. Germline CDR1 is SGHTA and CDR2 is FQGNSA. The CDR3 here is CASSLAGVLTSTDTQYF. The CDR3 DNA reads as TGTGCCAGCAGCTTAGCGGGAGTCCTCACTAGCACAGATACGCAGTATTTT.

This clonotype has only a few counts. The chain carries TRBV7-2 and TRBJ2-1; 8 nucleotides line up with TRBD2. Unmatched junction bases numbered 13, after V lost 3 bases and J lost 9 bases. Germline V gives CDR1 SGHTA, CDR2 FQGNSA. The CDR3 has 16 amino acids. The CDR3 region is CASSFASGSRGTEQFF. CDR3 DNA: TGTGCCAGCAGCTTCGCAAGCGGGAGTAGGGGCACTGAGCAGTTCTTC.

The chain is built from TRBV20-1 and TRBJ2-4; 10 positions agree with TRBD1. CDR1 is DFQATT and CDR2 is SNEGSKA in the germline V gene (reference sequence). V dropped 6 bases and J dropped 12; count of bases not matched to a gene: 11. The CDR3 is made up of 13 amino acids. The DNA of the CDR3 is TGCAGTGCGAGGGACAGGGGATGGGTTGATCAGTACTTC. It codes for CSARDRGWVDQYF.